The 25 T cell receptor beta chains below were found in one sample sequenced in a study of response to subunit inactivated influenza vaccine. TCRdb reprocessed the RT-PCR reads via MiXCR and lists one record per CDR3 protein. The table has more than 500,000 distinct CDR3 sequences, roughly 10% seen once; the top ten hold about 10%. In addition, the sample was reused for a study of T cells expressing NK-cell markers. As reported in that work: Libraries used 5'RACE template switching adding universal primer site and UMIs.

Sample: PBMCs from blood, taken on the day of vaccination. These receptors were obtained from a man aged 50 to 59 who received an inactivated influenza vaccine.

The chain combines TRBV6-1 with TRBJ1-4; D is uncertain. V was clipped by 2 bases and J by 0 bases, with 4 bases between them. The length of the CDR3 is 14 residues. Germline V gene data show CDR1 as MNHNS and CDR2 as SASEGT. In DNA, the CDR3 is TGTGCCAGCAGTGAACCCGCAACTAATGAAAAACTGTTTTTT. The encoded protein is CASSEPATNEKLFF.

This clonotype was seen ten or more times. V gene TRBV7-9 combines with J gene TRBJ1-1; TRBD1 agrees at 10 bases. With 5 bases clipped from V and 4 bases from J, the junction kept 10 bases outside the gene matches. The CDR3 runs to 16 residues. Germline V CDR1 and CDR2: SEHNR, FQNEAQ (reference sequence). CDR3 nucleotide sequence: TGTGCCAGCAGCCCACATGCCGGGACAGGGGCCACTGAAGCTTTCTTT. This translates into CASSPHAGTGATEAFF.

This clonotype was detected many times. The chain recombines TRBV30 with TRBJ2-2, with D possibly TRBD2 on 6 matching bases. Trimming shortened V by 3 bases and J by 6 bases, and 8 bases separated the two germline ends. CDR1 is GTSNPN, CDR2 SVGIG, per germline (reference sequence). The CDR3 contains 12 residues. CDR3 nucleotides: TGTGCCTGGAGAAGACTAGCCGGGGAGCTGTTTTTT. Translating gives CAWRRLAGELFF.

The J gene is TRBJ2-1, the V gene TRBV7-9; 10 bases are shared with TRBD2. Germline assignment: CDR1 SEHNR and CDR2 FQNEAQ (reference sequence). CDR3 length: 15 residues. Losses at the gene ends were 3 bases for V and 5 bases for J; bases not matched to a gene: 4. Here the CDR3 reads CASSFGLAVDNEQFF. The CDR3 coding sequence is TGTGCCAGCAGCTTCGGACTAGCGGTTGACAATGAGCAGTTCTTC. The complete variable domain, with remaining parts taken from reference TRBV7-9 and TRBJ2-1, reads DTGVSQNPRHKITKRGQNVTFRCDPISEHNRLYWYRQTLGQGPEFLTYFQNEAQLEKSRLLSDRFSAERPKGSFSTLEIQRTEQGDSAMYLCASSFGLAVDNEQFFGPGTRLTVL.

The chain has TRBV7-2 and TRBJ2-7; 8 bases match TRBD2. V was clipped by 4 bases and J by 4 bases; unmatched bases: 9. CDR1 is SGHTA and CDR2 is FQGNSA in the germline V gene. There are 15 residues in the CDR3. CDR3 amino acids: CASSSYGTSSYEQYF. In nucleotides, the CDR3 is TGTGCCAGCAGCTCGTATGGGACTAGTTCTTACGAGCAGTACTTC.

This clonotype was seen repeatedly, ten times or more. The J gene is TRBJ2-1, the V gene TRBV11-2; no clear D gene. The germline CDR1 and CDR2 sequences are SGHAT and FQNNGV. Trimming stripped 4 bases from V and 5 bases from J, with 9 bases between. The CDR3 runs 13 residues. CDR3 residues: CASSSVTHNEQFF. The CDR3 DNA follows: TGTGCCAGCAGCTCAGTTACCCACAATGAGCAGTTCTTC.

There are a few counts of this clonotype. The rearrangement joins TRBV12-3 or TRBV12-4 to TRBJ1-3; D remains unclear. V was pared by 6 bases and J by 0 bases, with 12 bases between. The CDR3 length is 15 residues. The CDR3 loop is CASRSRVLSGNTIYF. The CDR3 region has the DNA TGTGCCAGCAGATCAAGAGTTCTCTCTGGAAACACCATATATTTT.

This chain joins TRBV29-1 and TRBJ1-5; no firm D call. This CDR3 comprises 13 residues. V was pared by 5 bases and J by 3 bases, with 11 bases between. The germline gives CDR1 SQVTM, CDR2 ANQGSEA. The CDR3 coding sequence is TGCAGCGTTTCTGACGGATTCAATCAGCCCCAGCATTTT. This gives the protein CSVSDGFNQPQHF.

This clonotype was observed a few times. The rearrangement uses TRBV24-1 and TRBJ2-1; TRBD2 aligns across 10 bases. This CDR3 has 16 amino acids. Per germline, CDR1 KGHDR and CDR2 SFDVKD. V was pared by 5 bases and J by 8 bases, with 11 bases of the junction left unmatched. The CDR3 region is CATSGASGRTADEQFF. CDR3 DNA sequence: TGTGCCACCAGTGGGGCTAGCGGGAGAACCGCGGATGAGCAGTTCTTC.

Only a few counts were recorded for this clonotype. The V call is TRBV4-1, the J call TRBJ1-2; unclear D gene. Between the trimmed V and J ends, which lost 1 base and 5 bases, there was a span of 14 bases. Germline CDR1 is MGHRA and CDR2 is YSYEKL. The CDR3 extends over 15 amino acids. The CDR3 is CASSQGRVGPYGYTF. The CDR3 DNA sequence: TGCGCCAGCAGCCAAGGAAGGGTTGGCCCGTATGGCTACACCTTC.

The chain uses TRBV20-1 and TRBJ2-1, with 7 bases matching TRBD2. Unmatched junction bases numbered 9, after V lost 0 bases and J lost 4 bases. The CDR3 totals 16 residues. Per the germline V gene, CDR1 is DFQATT and CDR2 is SNEGSKA (reference sequence). DNA for the CDR3: TGCAGTGCTAGAGATCCGAGCGGGACCCCTTACAATGAGCAGTTCTTC. Amino acid sequence: CSARDPSGTPYNEQFF.

This clonotype turned up a few times. V and J are TRBV6-2 or TRBV6-3 and TRBJ1-2, with D perhaps TRBD1 (6 bases). The CDR3 runs to 17 residues. Trimming removed 5 bases from V and 0 bases from J, with 19 bases in between. Germline CDR1 MNHEY, CDR2 SVGEGT. The CDR3, as DNA: TGTGCCAGCAGTCCCAACAACAGGGCTTGGACTAACTATGGCTACACCTTC. It specifies CASSPNNRAWTNYGYTF.

This clonotype was counted many times. The V call is TRBV6-5, the J call TRBJ2-7; no firm D call. CDR1 and CDR2 from the germline V gene are MNHEY and SVGAGI. The CDR3 totals 15 residues. V dropped 0 bases and J dropped 0 bases, with 9 bases sitting between them. The CDR3 sequence: CASSYSLDYSYEQYF. Written as DNA, the CDR3 is TGTGCCAGCAGTTACTCGCTTGATTACTCCTACGAGCAGTACTTC.

This clonotype was picked up a small number of times. The chain combines TRBV7-2 with TRBJ2-1, with D perhaps assigned TRBD1 or TRBD2 (5 bases each). Germline CDR1 is SGHTA and CDR2 is FQGNSA. The CDR3 contains 15 residues. V lost 1 base and J 5 bases, leaving 12 bases between the germline ends. The CDR3 loop is CASSLGFGAHNEQFF. The CDR3 nucleotides are TGTGCCAGCAGCTTAGGATTCGGGGCCCACAATGAGCAGTTCTTC.

This clonotype has at least ten counts. V gene TRBV29-1 combines with J gene TRBJ1-2; the D is unclear. Germline CDR1 is SQVTM and CDR2 is ANQGSEA. The CDR3 covers 11 residues. Between the trimmed V and J ends, which lost 2 bases and 6 bases, there was a span of 7 bases. The chain's CDR3 is CSVETGNGYTF. The CDR3 bases are TGCAGCGTTGAAACTGGGAATGGCTACACCTTC.

In this sample, this clonotype turned up a few times. J is TRBJ1-2 and V is TRBV20-1, with 10 bases aligning to TRBD1. Germline loops: CDR1 DFQATT, CDR2 SNEGSKA (reference sequence). CDR3 size: 14 residues. J lost 7 bases, V lost 5 bases, and 10 bases had no gene match. The CDR3 loop reads CSAPNRDRGVGYTF. CDR3 DNA sequence: TGCAGTGCTCCTAACCGGGACAGGGGTGTTGGCTACACCTTC.

The chain joins TRBV5-8 to TRBJ2-1; 8 bases map to TRBD1. V shed 4 bases, J shed 7 bases, and the junction held 16 bases outside the gene matches. In germline, CDR1 is SGHTS, CDR2 YDEGEE. The CDR3 runs 17 residues. CDR3 coding DNA: TGTGCCAGCAGCCCAGCGACAGGGGACGAACAGGAGAATGAGCAGTTCTTC. Protein sequence: CASSPATGDEQENEQFF.

This clonotype has at least ten counts. The V call is TRBV28, the J call TRBJ2-7; 10 bases align to TRBD1. The germline V gene has CDR1 MDHEN and CDR2 SYDVKM. The CDR3 covers 16 residues. Germline trimming cut 3 bases from V and 3 bases from J; bases unmatched to any gene: 8. For the CDR3, the DNA is TGTGCCAGCAGTTTGGGGTGGGACAGGGGACACTACGAGCAGTACTTC. Translation: CASSLGWDRGHYEQYF.

This clonotype was counted a few times. The rearrangement links TRBV9 to TRBJ2-2, with 14 positions matching TRBD2. This CDR3 spans 17 amino acids. The germline CDR1 and CDR2 sequences are SGDLS and YYNGEE. V lost 4 bases to trimming and J lost 7 bases; unmatched junction nucleotides: 9. In DNA form, the CDR3 reads TGTGCCAGCAGCCCGGAGAGGACTAGCGGGAGGAACGGGGAGCTGTTTTTT. Translated: CASSPERTSGRNGELFF.

The chain has TRBV10-3 and TRBJ2-7, with TRBD2 matching 7 bases. The CDR3 is 15 amino acids. The trim removed 2 bases at V and 4 bases at J, leaving 8 bases unmatched. Germline V CDR1 and CDR2: ENHRY, SYGVKD. CDR3 DNA sequence: TGTGCCATCAGTGAGGGGGGAGGGAAGATTTACGAGCAGTACTTC. This translates into CAISEGGGKIYEQYF.

The chain is built from TRBV6-5 and TRBJ2-7, with no clear D. The CDR3 length is 13 residues. The V end was cut by 3 bases, the J end by 2 bases, with 8 bases between. From germline, CDR1 is MNHEY and CDR2 SVGAGI. The CDR3 DNA is TGTGCCAGCAGTTATGACTTCACCTACGAGCAGTACTTC. It yields the protein CASSYDFTYEQYF.

This clonotype was observed a handful of times. The J gene is TRBJ1-1, the V gene TRBV5-5, with 7 nucleotides matching TRBD1. V lost 4 bases, J lost 1 base, and 4 bases stayed unmatched. CDR1 and CDR2 from the germline V gene are SGHKS and YYEKEE (reference sequence). The CDR3 extends over 14 amino acids. The CDR3 bases are TGTGCCAGCAGCGCCCACAGGGGGAACACTGAAGCTTTCTTT. Amino acids: CASSAHRGNTEAFF.

This clonotype was seen only a few times. The J gene is TRBJ2-7, the V gene TRBV6-6; D remains unclear. CDR1 and CDR2 (germline): MNHNY, SVGAGI (reference sequence). Trimming cost V 5 bases and J 3 bases, with 8 bases left between them. The CDR3 has 12 residues. The CDR3 protein is CASSTTYYEQYF. CDR3 DNA: TGTGCCAGCAGTACTACTTACTACGAGCAGTACTTC.

In this sample, this clonotype turned up a few times. This rearrangement joins TRBV28 to TRBJ2-1; D not certain. Germline CDR1 reads MDHEN; CDR2 reads SYDVKM. The CDR3 contains 14 residues. Trimming removed 3 bases from V and 10 bases from J, with 16 bases in between. CDR3 coding DNA: TGTGCCAGCAGTTTGCCGTCGATCCGGGCGGAGCAGTTCTTC. It translates to CASSLPSIRAEQFF.

This clonotype occurred a few times. This chain connects TRBV15 to TRBJ2-1; D is undetermined. V was cut by 1 base and J by 10 bases, with 14 bases left in between. Germline assignment: CDR1 LNHNV and CDR2 YYDKDF (reference sequence). CDR3 length: 14 residues. For the CDR3, the DNA is TGTGCCACCAGCAGAGGAAGCCTCGCAAGCGAGCAGTTCTTC. This sequence encodes CATSRGSLASEQFF.